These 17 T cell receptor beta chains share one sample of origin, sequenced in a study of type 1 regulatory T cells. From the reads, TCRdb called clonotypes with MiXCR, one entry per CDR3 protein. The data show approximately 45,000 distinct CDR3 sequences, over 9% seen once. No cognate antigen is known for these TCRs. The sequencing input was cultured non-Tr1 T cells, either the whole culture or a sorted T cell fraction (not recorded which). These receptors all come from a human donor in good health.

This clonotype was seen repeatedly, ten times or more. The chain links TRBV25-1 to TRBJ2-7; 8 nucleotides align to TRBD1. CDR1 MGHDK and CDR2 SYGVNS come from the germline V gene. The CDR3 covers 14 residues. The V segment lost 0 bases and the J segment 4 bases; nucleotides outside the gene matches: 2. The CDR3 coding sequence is TGTGCCAGCAGTGAATACCGGACAGGGTACGAGCAGTACTTC. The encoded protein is CASSEYRTGYEQYF.

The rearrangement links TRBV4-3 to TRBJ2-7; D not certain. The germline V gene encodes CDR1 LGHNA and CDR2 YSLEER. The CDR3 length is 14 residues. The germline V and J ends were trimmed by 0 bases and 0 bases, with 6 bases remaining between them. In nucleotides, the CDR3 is TGCGCCAGCAGCCAAGATCCTAGCTCCTACGAGCAGTACTTC. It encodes CASSQDPSSYEQYF.

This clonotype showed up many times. The CDR3 loop reads CASSTAGSREETQYF. The CDR3 region has the DNA TGCGCCAGCAGCACGGCGGGTTCCCGAGAAGAGACCCAGTACTTC. The J gene is TRBJ2-5, the V gene TRBV5-1, with D possibly being TRBD2 (5 bases). CDR1 and CDR2 (germline): SGHRS, YFSETQ. The V and J ends lost 4 bases and 3 bases respectively, with 16 bases between them. The CDR3 has 15 residues.

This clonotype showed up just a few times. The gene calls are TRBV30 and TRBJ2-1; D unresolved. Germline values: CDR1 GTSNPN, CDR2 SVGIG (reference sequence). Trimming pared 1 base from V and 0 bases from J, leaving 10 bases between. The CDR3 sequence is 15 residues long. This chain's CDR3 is CAWSEGPSSYNEQFF. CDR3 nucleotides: TGTGCCTGGAGTGAGGGTCCCAGCTCCTACAATGAGCAGTTCTTC.

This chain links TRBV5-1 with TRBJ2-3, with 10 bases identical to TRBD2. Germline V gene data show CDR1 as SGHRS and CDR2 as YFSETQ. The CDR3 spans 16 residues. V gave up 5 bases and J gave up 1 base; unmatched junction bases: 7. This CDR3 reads CASSYLAGEGTDTQYF. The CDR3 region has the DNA TGCGCCAGCAGTTACCTAGCGGGAGAGGGCACAGATACGCAGTATTTT.

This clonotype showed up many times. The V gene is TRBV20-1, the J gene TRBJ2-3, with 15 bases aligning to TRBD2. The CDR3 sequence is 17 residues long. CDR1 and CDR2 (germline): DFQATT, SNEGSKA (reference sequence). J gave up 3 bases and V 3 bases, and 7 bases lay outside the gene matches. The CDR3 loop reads CSASGLAGGPRTDTQYF. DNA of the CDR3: TGCAGTGCTAGTGGACTAGCGGGAGGGCCTCGTACAGATACGCAGTATTTT.

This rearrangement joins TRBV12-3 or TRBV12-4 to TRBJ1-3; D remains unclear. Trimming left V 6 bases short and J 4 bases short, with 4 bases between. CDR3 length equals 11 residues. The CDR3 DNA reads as TGTGCCAGCAGCAGGGGAAACACCATATATTTT. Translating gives CASSRGNTIYF.

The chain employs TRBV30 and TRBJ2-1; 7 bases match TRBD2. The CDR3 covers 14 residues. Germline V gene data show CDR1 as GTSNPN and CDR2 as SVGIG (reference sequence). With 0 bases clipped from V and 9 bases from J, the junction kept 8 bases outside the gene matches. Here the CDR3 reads CAWSVSGGGGEQFF. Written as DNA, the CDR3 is TGTGCCTGGAGTGTATCCGGCGGGGGTGGTGAGCAGTTCTTC.

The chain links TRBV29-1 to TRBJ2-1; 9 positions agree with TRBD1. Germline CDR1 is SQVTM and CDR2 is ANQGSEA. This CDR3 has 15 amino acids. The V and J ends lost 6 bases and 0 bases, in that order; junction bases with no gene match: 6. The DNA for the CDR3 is TGCAGCGTAAAGGGGACAGGGAGCTCCTACAATGAGCAGTTCTTC. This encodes CSVKGTGSSYNEQFF.

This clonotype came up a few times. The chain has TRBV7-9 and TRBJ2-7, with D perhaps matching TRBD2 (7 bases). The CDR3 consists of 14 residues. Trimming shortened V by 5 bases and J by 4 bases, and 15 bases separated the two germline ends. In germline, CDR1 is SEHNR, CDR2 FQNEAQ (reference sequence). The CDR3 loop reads CASSPKGGTYEQYF. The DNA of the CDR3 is TGTGCCAGCAGCCCAAAGGGGGGGACATACGAGCAGTACTTC. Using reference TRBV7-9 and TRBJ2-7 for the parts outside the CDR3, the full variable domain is DTGVSQNPRHKITKRGQNVTFRCDPISEHNRLYWYRQTLGQGPEFLTYFQNEAQLEKSRLLSDRFSAERPKGSFSTLEIQRTEQGDSAMYLCASSPKGGTYEQYFGPGTRLTVT.

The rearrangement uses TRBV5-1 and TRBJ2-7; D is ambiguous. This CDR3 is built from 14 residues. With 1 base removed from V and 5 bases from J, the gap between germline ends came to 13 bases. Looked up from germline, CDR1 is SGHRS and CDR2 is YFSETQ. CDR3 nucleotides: TGCGCCAGCAGCTTGACGGTGTTTACGGACGAGCAGTACTTC. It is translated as CASSLTVFTDEQYF.

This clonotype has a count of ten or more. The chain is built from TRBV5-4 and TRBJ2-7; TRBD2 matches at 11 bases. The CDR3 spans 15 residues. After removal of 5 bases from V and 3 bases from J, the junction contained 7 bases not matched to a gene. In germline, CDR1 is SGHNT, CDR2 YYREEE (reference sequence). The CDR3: CASSTGTSGIYEQYF. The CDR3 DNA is TGTGCCAGCAGTACCGGGACTAGCGGAATCTACGAGCAGTACTTC.

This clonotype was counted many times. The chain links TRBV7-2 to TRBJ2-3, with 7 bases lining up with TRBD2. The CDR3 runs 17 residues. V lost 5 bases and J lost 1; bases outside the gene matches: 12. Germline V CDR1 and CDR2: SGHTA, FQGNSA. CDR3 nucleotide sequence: TGTGCCAGCAGCCCTAGAATCCCGGGAGGACGCACAGATACGCAGTATTTT. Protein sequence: CASSPRIPGGRTDTQYF.

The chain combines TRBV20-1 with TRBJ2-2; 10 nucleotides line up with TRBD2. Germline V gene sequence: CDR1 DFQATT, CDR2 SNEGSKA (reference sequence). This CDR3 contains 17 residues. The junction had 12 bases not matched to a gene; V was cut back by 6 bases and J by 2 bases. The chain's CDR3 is CSARDVVAGGNTGELFF. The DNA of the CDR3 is TGCAGTGCCCGGGATGTCGTAGCGGGAGGTAACACCGGGGAGCTGTTTTTT.

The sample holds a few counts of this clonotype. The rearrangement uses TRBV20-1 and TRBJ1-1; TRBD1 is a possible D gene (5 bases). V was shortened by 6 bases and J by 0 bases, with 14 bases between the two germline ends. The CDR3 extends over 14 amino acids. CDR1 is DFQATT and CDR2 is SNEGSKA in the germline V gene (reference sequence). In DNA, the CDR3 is TGCAGTGCGGCGCGACCAGGGATGAACACTGAAGCTTTCTTT. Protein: CSAARPGMNTEAFF.

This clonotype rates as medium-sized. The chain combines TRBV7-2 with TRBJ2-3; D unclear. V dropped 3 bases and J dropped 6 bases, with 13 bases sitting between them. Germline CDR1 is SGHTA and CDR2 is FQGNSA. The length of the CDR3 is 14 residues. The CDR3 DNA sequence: TGTGCCAGCAGCTTTAGGCAATCTGAGGATACGCAGTATTTT. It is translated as CASSFRQSEDTQYF.

DNA for the CDR3: TGTGCCAGCAGTTACTCGATAAAGGGGGCGGGCACTGAAGCTTTCTTT. Translated: CASSYSIKGAGTEAFF. The rearrangement joins TRBV6-5 to TRBJ1-1; 7 positions match TRBD1. CDR1 is MNHEY and CDR2 is SVGAGI in the germline V gene. J lost 4 bases, V lost 0 bases, and 8 bases had no gene match. This CDR3 has 16 amino acids.